This T cell receptor beta chain was recovered during a study of blood T cells in healthy people across ages. Sample donors were healthy Caucasian individuals that came from Russia, aged 6 to 90. The authors ran a second PCR of 7 to 11 cycles using a sample-barcoded 5' primer and a J-beta primer mix. TCRdb independently ran MiXCR on the 5' RACE reads; one entry per CDR3 protein. This sample has approximately 770,000 distinct CDR3 sequences, with roughly 64% found just once. This TCR derives from a young man in good health. The source material was blood.

CDR3: CASSVLGVGANVLTF. In DNA, the CDR3 is TGTGCCAGCAGTGTATTGGGAGTAGGGGCCAACGTCCTGACTTTC. The chain uses TRBV2 and TRBJ2-6; perhaps TRBD2 as D (5 bases). Germline V gene data show CDR1 as SNHLY and CDR2 as FYNNEI. CDR3 length: 15 amino acids. V was clipped by 4 bases and J by 4 bases, with 11 bases between them.